A single sample gave rise to the 28 T cell receptor beta chains below, sequenced in a study of blood T cell repertoires in COVID-19. Libraries were prepared by immunoSEQ multiplex PCR; TCRdb keeps only in-frame clonotypes and omits some of them. The table includes fewer than 250,000 clones, about 85% detected once. Specimen: peripheral blood. The receptors here all came from a woman older than 75 with COVID-19, enrolled during active disease.

The chain uses TRBV7-2 and TRBJ2-1, with 15 positions matching TRBD2. Germline CDR1 and CDR2: SGHTA and FQGNSA. V was clipped by 5 bases and J by 8 bases; unmatched bases: 4. The CDR3 extends over 15 amino acids. The chain's CDR3 is CASSRTSGGDYEQFF. CDR3 DNA: TGTGCCAGCAGCAGGACTAGCGGGGGGGACTATGAGCAGTTCTTC. Full variable domain (outside the CDR3, taken from reference TRBV7-2 and TRBJ2-1): GAGVSQSPSNKVTEKGKDVELRCDPISGHTALYWYRQSLGQGLEFLIYFQGNSAPDKSGLPSDRFSAERTGGSVSTLTIQRTQQEDSAVYLCASSRTSGGDYEQFFGPGTRLTVL.

This clone was picked up one time. The chain links TRBV4-3 to TRBJ2-3, with D perhaps matching TRBD1 (5 bases). CDR1 LGHNA and CDR2 YSLEER come from the germline V gene. The CDR3 has 19 amino acids. V lost 2 bases, J lost 2 bases, and 23 bases lay in between. CDR3 sequence: CASSQSRGARLGSTDTQYF. The CDR3 nucleotides read TGCGCCAGCAGCCAAAGTAGGGGCGCGAGGTTGGGGTCCACAGATACGCAGTATTTT.

The chain has TRBV19 and TRBJ2-5; D gene ambiguous. From germline, CDR1 is LNHDA and CDR2 SQIVND (reference sequence). CDR3 size: 13 residues. V shed 0 bases and J shed 5 bases, with 7 bases lying between them. The CDR3 sequence: CASSIDLEETQYF. The CDR3 coding sequence is TGTGCCAGTAGTATAGATTTGGAGGAGACCCAGTACTTC. The variable domain in full, completed from reference TRBV19 and TRBJ2-5, reads DGGITQSPKYLFRKEGQNVTLSCEQNLNHDAMYWYRQDPGQGLRLIYYSQIVNDFQKGDIAEGYSVSREKKESFPLTVTSAQKNPTAFYLCASSIDLEETQYFGPGTRLLVL.

This chain connects TRBV6-1 to TRBJ2-7; no clear D gene. The V gene's germline CDR1 is MNHNS and CDR2 SASEGT. CDR3 length equals 15 residues. V shed 0 bases and J shed 6 bases, with 15 bases lying between them. The CDR3: CASSEAHLGVTEQYV. CDR3 DNA: TGTGCCAGCAGTGAAGCGCATCTCGGAGTCACCGAGCAGTACGTC.

The CDR3 nucleotides are TGTGCCAGCTTACAGGACAGAGCGTACACAGATACGCAGTATTTT. Translated: CASLQDRAYTDTQYF. The chain is built from TRBV18 and TRBJ2-3, with D possibly being TRBD1 (6 bases). The V gene lost 7 bases and the J gene lost 2 bases, with 16 bases spanning the gap. The CDR3 runs 15 residues. CDR1 is KGHSH, CDR2 LQKENI, per germline.

This sequence joins TRBV7-9 and TRBJ1-1; TRBD1 matches at 7 bases. The V and J ends lost 1 base and 4 bases, in that order; junction bases with no gene match: 3. The CDR3 covers 14 residues. Looked up from germline, CDR1 is SEHNR and CDR2 is FQNEAQ (reference sequence). CDR3 region: CASSLEGAGTEAFF. In DNA, the CDR3 is TGTGCCAGCAGCTTAGAGGGGGCAGGCACTGAAGCTTTCTTT.

V and J are TRBV7-3 and TRBJ1-1, with D perhaps TRBD1 (6 bases). This CDR3 region has 15 residues. V shed 1 base and J shed 3 bases, with 12 bases lying between them. The V gene's germline CDR1 is SGHTA and CDR2 FQGTGA. The DNA for the CDR3 is TGTGCCAGCAGCTTAAAGGGGGAGGGGTACACTGAAGCTTTCTTT. The encoded protein is CASSLKGEGYTEAFF.

The gene calls are TRBV5-1 and TRBJ1-1, with a tentative D call TRBD1 (6 bases). Germline lookup yields CDR1 SGHRS and CDR2 YFSETQ. Trimming shortened V by 2 bases and J by 1 base, and 9 bases separated the two germline ends. The CDR3 length is 14 residues. The CDR3 here is CASSFGQRNTEAFF. CDR3 in DNA: TGCGCCAGCAGCTTTGGACAGAGGAACACTGAAGCTTTCTTT. The whole variable domain, remainder taken from reference TRBV5-1 and TRBJ1-1, is KAGVTQTPRYLIKTRGQQVTLSCSPISGHRSVSWYQQTPGQGLQFLFEYFSETQRNKGNFPGRFSGRQFSNSRSEMNVSTLELGDSALYLCASSFGQRNTEAFFGQGTRLTVV.

DNA of the CDR3: TGTGCCAGCAGTAACCAGGGGGCGCGAGGCTACACCTTC. This sequence encodes CASSNQGARGYTF. The chain uses TRBV28 and TRBJ1-2; TRBD1 matches at 8 bases. Per germline, CDR1 MDHEN and CDR2 SYDVKM. The CDR3 totals 13 residues. Trimming cost V 5 bases and J 8 bases; bases outside gene matches: 7.

This rearrangement joins TRBV3-1 (or the pseudogene TRBV3-2) to TRBJ2-7, with 12 bases lining up with TRBD1. The CDR3 totals 16 residues. Germline values: CDR1 LGHDT, CDR2 YNNKEL (reference sequence). The V and J ends lost 2 bases and 7 bases, in that order; junction bases with no gene match: 9. Here the CDR3 reads CASSQNQGQGAREQYF. The DNA of the CDR3 is TGTGCCAGCAGCCAAAACCAGGGACAGGGGGCTCGGGAGCAGTACTTC.

The rearrangement uses TRBV6-6 and TRBJ1-5; D call uncertain. V was clipped by 8 bases and J by 1 base, with 15 bases between them. Germline CDR1 reads MNHNY; CDR2 reads SVGAGI (reference sequence). The CDR3 runs 15 residues. The CDR3, as DNA: TGTGCCAGCCGGAGTTTGGCGGGGAGCAATCAGCCCCAGCATTTT. Protein sequence: CASRSLAGSNQPQHF.

V gene TRBV10-1 combines with J gene TRBJ1-1; no clear D. CDR1 is WNHNN and CDR2 is SYGVQD in the germline V gene (reference sequence). V gave up 6 bases and J gave up 4 bases, with 15 bases separating them. This CDR3 region has 14 residues. CDR3 sequence reads: CASSEWSYGTEAFF. In DNA form, the CDR3 reads TGCGCCAGCAGCGAATGGTCTTACGGCACTGAAGCTTTCTTT.

J is TRBJ2-6 and V is TRBV9; the D gene is possibly TRBD1 (6 bases). The germline V gene encodes CDR1 SGDLS and CDR2 YYNGEE. The CDR3 length is 15 residues. Trimming took 3 bases from V and 0 from J, leaving 7 bases between them. CDR3 region: CASSGGGSGANVLTF. The DNA for the CDR3 is TGTGCCAGCAGCGGAGGGGGCTCTGGGGCCAACGTCCTGACTTTC. Full variable domain (outside the CDR3, taken from reference TRBV9 and TRBJ2-6): DSGVTQTPKHLITATGQRVTLRCSPRSGDLSVYWYQQSLDQGLQFLIQYYNGEERAKGNILERFSAQQFPDLHSELNLSSLELGDSALYFCASSGGGSGANVLTFGAGSRLTVL.

In its sample, this clone was seen once. The J gene is TRBJ2-5, the V gene TRBV24-1; TRBD2 might be the D (6 bases). V lost 3 bases to trimming and J lost 5 bases, with 15 bases between them. The germline V gene has CDR1 KGHDR and CDR2 SFDVKD. The CDR3 loop spans 15 amino acids. The CDR3 region is CATSDPRSGVETQYF. The CDR3, as DNA: TGTGCCACCAGTGATCCCCGATCGGGAGTTGAGACCCAGTACTTC.

The chain recombines TRBV5-4 with TRBJ1-2; weak D call: TRBD1 (5 bases). The V end lost 3 bases, the J end lost 2 bases, and 11 bases lay between the germline ends. The CDR3 runs 14 residues. Per the germline V gene, CDR1 is SGHNT and CDR2 is YYREEE (reference sequence). Here the CDR3 reads CASSWGGGNYGYTF. Written as DNA, the CDR3 is TGTGCCAGCAGCTGGGGGGGAGGGAACTATGGCTACACCTTC.

Comments on this clone: The same CDR3 can be traced to other DNA sequences in this sample. V gene TRBV14 combines with J gene TRBJ1-1; D is undetermined. V lost 0 bases to trimming and J lost 0 bases, with 5 bases between them. The germline CDR1 and CDR2 sequences are SGHDN and FVKESK. The CDR3 length is 14 residues. CDR3 in amino acids: CASSQDTVNTEAFF. Here the CDR3 DNA reads TGTGCCAGCAGCCAAGATACAGTGAACACTGAAGCTTTCTTT.

This rearrangement joins TRBV30 to TRBJ1-4; maybe TRBD1 (5 bases). The germline V gene encodes CDR1 GTSNPN and CDR2 SVGIG (reference sequence). This CDR3 has 13 residues. Trimming shortened V by 1 base and J by 5 bases, and 8 bases separated the two germline ends. In DNA, the CDR3 is TGTGCCTGGAGTGGACAGCTGAATGAAAAACTGTTTTTT. This gives the protein CAWSGQLNEKLFF.

This sequence joins TRBV3-1 (or the pseudogene TRBV3-2) and TRBJ2-5; 11 positions agree with TRBD2. CDR3 size: 21 residues. Germline trimming cut 2 bases from V and 2 bases from J; bases unmatched to any gene: 19. Looked up from germline, CDR1 is LGHDT and CDR2 is YNNKEL (reference sequence). CDR3 nucleotides: TGTGCCAGCAGCCAATCCCTAGCGGGGGGTCCCCGCAGGACGGATCAAGAGACCCAGTACTTC. Its protein product is CASSQSLAGGPRRTDQETQYF.

V gene TRBV2 combines with J gene TRBJ2-4, with D possibly being TRBD1 (5 bases). The germline V gene has CDR1 SNHLY and CDR2 FYNNEI. This CDR3 spans 15 amino acids. V was clipped by 4 bases and J by 0 bases, with 10 bases between them. The CDR3, as DNA: TGTGCCAGCAGTGTGGGGCTGGTAGCCAAAAACATTCAGTACTTC. Encoded protein: CASSVGLVAKNIQYF.

The rearrangement links TRBV3-1 (or the pseudogene TRBV3-2) to TRBJ2-7; TRBD1 aligns across 9 bases. The CDR3 contains 14 residues. In germline, CDR1 is LGHDT, CDR2 YNNKEL (reference sequence). V trimming: 0 bases; J trimming: 13 bases; junction bases outside the gene matches: 10. CDR3 residues: CASSQDPRTGDGYV. CDR3 in DNA: TGTGCCAGCAGCCAAGATCCCAGGACAGGGGATGGATACGTC.

This chain joins TRBV7-2 and TRBJ1-1; 9 bases agree with TRBD1. The CDR3 covers 14 residues. V shed 3 bases and J 4 bases; nucleotides not matched to a gene: 3. Germline values: CDR1 SGHTA, CDR2 FQGNSA. This chain's CDR3 is CASSFGTGITEAFF. CDR3 sequence (DNA): TGTGCCAGCAGCTTCGGGACAGGGATCACTGAAGCTTTCTTT. The complete variable domain, with remaining parts taken from reference TRBV7-2 and TRBJ1-1, reads GAGVSQSPSNKVTEKGKDVELRCDPISGHTALYWYRQSLGQGLEFLIYFQGNSAPDKSGLPSDRFSAERTGGSVSTLTIQRTQQEDSAVYLCASSFGTGITEAFFGQGTRLTVV.

This chain connects TRBV3-1 (or the pseudogene TRBV3-2) to TRBJ1-4; unclear D gene. The CDR3 has 17 residues. Germline CDR1 reads LGHDT; CDR2 reads YNNKEL (reference sequence). V shed 1 base and J shed 0 bases, with 12 bases lying between them. The CDR3 nucleotides are TGTGCCAGCAGCCAAGGAAACAGCCTCTCAACTAATGAAAAACTGTTTTTT. Protein sequence: CASSQGNSLSTNEKLFF.

This clone was found a few times. The rearrangement links TRBV12-3 or TRBV12-4 to TRBJ2-3; TRBD1 is a possible D gene (5 bases). V was clipped by 6 bases and J by 8 bases, with 15 bases between them. CDR3 length equals 13 residues. CDR3 DNA: TGTGCCAGCAGCCCCAGGGTTATTGGTACGCAGTATTTT. It translates to CASSPRVIGTQYF.

The chain uses TRBV28 and TRBJ2-7; weak D call: TRBD1 (6 bases). Trimming shortened V by 2 bases and J by 3 bases, and 8 bases separated the two germline ends. The CDR3 is made up of 13 amino acids. Germline V gene data show CDR1 as MDHEN and CDR2 as SYDVKM. The CDR3 loop reads CASSLEGDYEQYF. The CDR3 nucleotides read TGTGCCAGCAGTTTAGAGGGGGACTACGAGCAGTACTTC.

This clone has more than one count but fewer than ten. The gene calls are TRBV24-1 and TRBJ1-2, with TRBD1 matching over 7 bases. Trimming cost V 1 base and J 11 bases; bases outside gene matches: 6. CDR3 length: 13 amino acids. Germline CDR1 KGHDR, CDR2 SFDVKD. This chain's CDR3 is CATSDFRAGGYTF. The CDR3 DNA sequence: TGTGCCACCAGTGATTTCAGGGCAGGGGGGTACACCTTC.

The chain has TRBV7-2 and TRBJ2-1; 9 positions match TRBD1. This CDR3 is built from 15 residues. V lost 3 bases, J lost 7 bases, and 7 bases stayed unmatched. Per the germline V gene, CDR1 is SGHTA and CDR2 is FQGNSA. The CDR3 sequence: CASSFNGQGLNEQFF. DNA of the CDR3: TGTGCCAGCAGCTTTAATGGACAGGGGTTAAATGAGCAGTTCTTC.

This clone was detected only once. The chain employs TRBV2 and TRBJ2-5; 9 bases fit TRBD2. This CDR3 has 16 residues. CDR1 and CDR2 from the germline V gene are SNHLY and FYNNEI. J gave up 1 base and V 6 bases, and 9 bases lay outside the gene matches. CDR3 DNA sequence: TGTGCCAGCAGCCAGGGGCGAGCGGGGGGCCAAGAGACCCAGTACTTC. This translates into CASSQGRAGGQETQYF. Full variable domain (rest looked up from reference TRBV2 and TRBJ2-5): EPEVTQTPSHQVTQMGQEVILRCVPISNHLYFYWYRQILGQKVEFLVSFYNNEISEKSEIFDDQFSVERPDGSNFTLKIRSTKLEDSAMYFCASSQGRAGGQETQYFGPGTRLLVL.

This clone was seen only once. This chain joins TRBV18 and TRBJ2-3, with a tentative D call TRBD1 (6 bases). Germline V gene sequence: CDR1 KGHSH, CDR2 LQKENI. The CDR3 runs 18 residues. Trimming removed 1 base from V and 1 base from J, with 18 bases in between. The CDR3 nucleotides are TGTGCCAGCTCACCACTGGGATTGAGACAGGAAGGCACAGATACGCAGTATTTT. Encoded protein: CASSPLGLRQEGTDTQYF.